This is a list of T cell receptor beta chains from one sample in a study of T cells in Graves' hyperthyroidism and ophthalmopathy. TCRdb re-called the multiplex PCR reads through MiXCR, storing one row per CDR3 protein. Of about 840,000 distinct CDR3 sequences listed, 38% are singletons. The sequencing sample was made of blood. All receptors come from a man younger than 35 with Graves' hyperthyroidism. Each CDR3 is given with its conserved first and last residue. A D gene is named only where the DNA matches it firmly. Clone sizes are given selectively: once, few, many, or a class where the clone is expanded.

J gene | V gene | clone size | D gene | CDR3 DNA | CDR3 protein
TRBJ2-6 | TRBV5-1 | few | NA | TGCGCCAGCAGCTTCTGGAGGGATTACTCTGGGGCCAACGTCCTGACTTTC | CASSFWRDYSGANVLTF
TRBJ1-1 | TRBV11-2 | many | NA | TGTGCCAGCAGCGAGGCGGGCGGGTCTGAAGCTTTCTTT | CASSEAGGSEAFF
TRBJ1-2 | TRBV29-1 | many | TRBD1 | TGCAGCGGTCGTGGACAGGGGGACGGTGGCTACACCTTC | CSGRGQGDGGYTF
TRBJ2-5 | TRBV20-1 | NA | NA | TGCAGTGCTAGAGCAGGGGCGGGGGAGACCCAGTACTTC | CSARAGAGETQYF
TRBJ2-7 | TRBV6-1 | few | NA | TGTGCCAGCAGTGAGGACTTTTCCTACGAGCAGTACTTC | CASSEDFSYEQYF
TRBJ2-5 | TRBV28 | NA | NA | TGTGCCAGCAGTTTAAATTGGGGAGGAGGAGAGACCCAGTACTTC | CASSLNWGGGETQYF
TRBJ1-2 | TRBV2 | many | NA | TGTGCCAGTCAGGATAACTATGGCTACACCTTC | CASQDNYGYTF
TRBJ1-2 | TRBV10-2 | few | NA | TGTGCCAGCAGTGAAGAAGGACGAGGGTTGGGAGGCTACACCTTC | CASSEEGRGLGGYTF
TRBJ1-1 | TRBV5-5 | few | NA | TGTGCCAGCAGCTCAACAGGGAAGCGAGACACTGAAGCTTTCTTT | CASSSTGKRDTEAFF
TRBJ2-1 | TRBV7-7 | NA | NA | TGTGCTAGCTCGGGACCCGCCGACAATGAGCAGTTCTTC | CASSGPADNEQFF
TRBJ2-5 | TRBV24-1 | NA | NA | TGTGCCACCAGTGATGCGGGCAAAGAGACCCAGTACTTC | CATSDAGKETQYF
TRBJ2-7 | TRBV7-2 | many | NA | TGTGCCAGCGGAGTAACGGGGGCCGTTAACGAGCAGTACTTC | CASGVTGAVNEQYF
TRBJ2-7 | TRBV6-5 | few | TRBD1 | TGTGCCAGCAAGGACAGGGTGAGCTCCTACGAGCAGTACTTC | CASKDRVSSYEQYF
TRBJ1-1 | TRBV9 | few | TRBD1 | TGTGCCAGCAGCGTAGGCCCCTCACAGGGGGGCTGGGGCACTGAAGCTTTCTTT | CASSVGPSQGGWGTEAFF
TRBJ2-2 | TRBV10-2 | NA | NA | TGCGCCAGCATGGGCACAGACACCGGGGAGCTGTTTTTT | CASMGTDTGELFF
TRBJ2-6 | TRBV7-3 | NA | TRBD1 | TGTGCCAGCAGCTTATCCCCTCTCCTGGGACAGGGGGCGCCCGGGGCCAACGTCCTGACTTTC | CASSLSPLLGQGAPGANVLTF
TRBJ2-7 | TRBV29-1 | NA | TRBD2 | TGCAGCTCTCAGGGGACTAGCGCCTCCGAGCAGTACTTC | CSSQGTSASEQYF
TRBJ2-5 | TRBV9 | NA | NA | TGTGCCAGCAGCGATTCCCGACAGGCCCCCGAAGGGACCCAGTACTTC | CASSDSRQAPEGTQYF
TRBJ2-7 | TRBV7-9 | NA | NA | TGTGCCAGCAGCCCTGGCGATGGCGGGCCCTCCTACGAGCAGTACTTC | CASSPGDGGPSYEQYF
TRBJ1-1 | TRBV10-3 | many | TRBD1 | TGTGCCATCAGATTACAGGGGGCGAACACTGAAGCTTTCTTT | CAIRLQGANTEAFF
TRBJ2-7 | TRBV2 | few | NA | TGTGCCAGCAGAGCCGATTTAACTCGGCTGTACTTC | CASRADLTRLYF
TRBJ1-2 | TRBV19 | many | NA | TGTGCCAGTAGCCGGGACCGTACTAACTATGGCTACACCTTC | CASSRDRTNYGYTF
TRBJ2-7 | TRBV2 | many | NA | TGTGCCAGCAGGGGGCTCTACGAGCAGTACTTC | CASRGLYEQYF
TRBJ2-7 | TRBV20-1 | few | TRBD1 | TGCAGTGCGTCCCCGGTAGGGGGCCCCTACGAGCAGTACTTC | CSASPVGGPYEQYF
TRBJ1-5 | TRBV2 | many | TRBD1 | TGTGCCAGCAGCTGGGGACAGGGAAGTCAGCCCCAGCATTTT | CASSWGQGSQPQHF
TRBJ2-7 | TRBV11-2 | many | NA | TGTGCCAGCAGCTTATTCGGGGACGAGCAGTACTTC | CASSLFGDEQYF
TRBJ1-2 | TRBV10-1 | NA | TRBD1 | TGTGCCAGCACTCAGGGGACAGGGGGCCTCTATGGCTACACCTTC | CASTQGTGGLYGYTF
TRBJ2-7 | TRBV14 | few | NA | TGTGCCAGCAGCCATCCCGGCGTTTACGAGCAGTACTTC | CASSHPGVYEQYF
TRBJ2-7 | TRBV9 | NA | NA | TGTGCCAGCAGCGCCCACAGGGCTGGCGAGCAGTACTTC | CASSAHRAGEQYF
TRBJ1-1 | TRBV29-1 | NA | TRBD1 | TGCAGTGCGAGCCCTGTCACGGGACAGGGACGTGGAGCTTTCTTT | CSASPVTGQGRGAFF